Listed below are T cell receptor beta chains from one sample, sequenced in a study of cytomegalovirus exposure and HLA in healthy donors. Clones were read by immunoSEQ multiplex PCR, and TCRdb kept only the in-frame ones, dropping some. The data show about 190,000 clones, approximately 75% seen once. The sequenced sample was PBMCs. These receptor sequences come from a man aged 30-40 years in good health and CMV-seropositive. CDR3s include the opening cysteine and the closing phenylalanine or tryptophan. Each record gives: CDR3 protein, CDR3 DNA, D gene, V gene, J gene, clone size. A D gene is named only where the DNA matches it firmly. Clone size is given for some rows only: seen once, a few or many times, or a class if the clone is expanded.

CDR3: CASHQGGPSYEQYF
DNA: TGTGCCAGTCACCAGGGGGGCCCATCCTACGAGCAGTACTTC
D: -
V: TRBV6-1
J: TRBJ2-7
size: once

CDR3: CASSLAAASGDEQYF
DNA: TGTGCCAGCAGCTTGGCCGCGGCTAGCGGTGACGAGCAGTACTTC
D: TRBD2
V: TRBV5-4
J: TRBJ2-7
size: -

CDR3: CASSAPLRGRSGTDSGNTIYF
DNA: TGTGCCAGCAGCGCTCCCCTTAGGGGCAGATCCGGGACAGACTCTGGAAACACCATATATTTT
D: TRBD1
V: TRBV9
J: TRBJ1-3
size: -

CDR3: CATSETGTSPLHF
DNA: TGTGCCACCTCCGAGACAGGCACTTCACCCCTCCACTTT
D: -
V: TRBV19
J: TRBJ1-6
size: -

CDR3: CASRGQGGTFEAFF
DNA: TGTGCCAGCCGTGGACAGGGGGGGACCTTTGAAGCTTTCTTT
D: TRBD1
V: TRBV7-9
J: TRBJ1-1
size: -

CDR3: CASSTGQGMSQPQHF
DNA: TGTGCCAGTAGTACCGGACAGGGAATGAGTCAGCCCCAGCATTTT
D: TRBD1
V: TRBV19
J: TRBJ1-5
size: -

CDR3: CASSLGRGSYGYTF
DNA: TGTGCCAGCAGTTTGGGCAGGGGGTCCTATGGCTACACCTTC
D: TRBD1
V: TRBV27
J: TRBJ1-2
size: -

CDR3: CASSPRTGSSQPQHF
DNA: TGTGCCAGCAGCCCTAGGACAGGGAGTAGTCAGCCCCAGCATTTT
D: TRBD1
V: TRBV7-2
J: TRBJ1-5
size: -

CDR3: CASSEGQGQSLLNTEAFF
DNA: TGCGCCAGCAGTGAGGGACAGGGCCAGTCCCTCTTAAACACTGAAGCTTTCTTT
D: TRBD1
V: TRBV5-1
J: TRBJ1-1
size: -

CDR3: CAYGQKNTGELFF
DNA: TGTGCCTACGGACAGAAGAACACCGGGGAGCTGTTTTTT
D: -
V: TRBV6-6
J: TRBJ2-2
size: -

CDR3: CASKGRVNSPLHF
DNA: TGTGCCAGCAAGGGCAGGGTGAATTCACCCCTCCACTTT
D: -
V: TRBV6-5
J: TRBJ1-6
size: few

CDR3: CASSLGGLRDQTEAFF
DNA: TGTGCCAGCAGCTTAGGTGGTCTCAGGGATCAAACTGAAGCTTTCTTT
D: -
V: TRBV11-2
J: TRBJ1-1
size: -

CDR3: CASSQAGELGRWETQYF
DNA: TGCGCCAGCAGCCAAGCAGGGGAACTGGGAAGGTGGGAGACCCAGTACTTC
D: -
V: TRBV4-3
J: TRBJ2-5
size: few

CDR3: CAWSPTGGAGTEAFF
DNA: TGTGCCTGGAGTCCCACCGGGGGGGCGGGAACTGAAGCTTTCTTT
D: -
V: TRBV30
J: TRBJ1-1
size: -

CDR3: CAWRRMPRGYTF
DNA: TGTGCCTGGAGGAGAATGCCGCGGGGCTACACCTTC
D: -
V: TRBV30
J: TRBJ1-2
size: -

CDR3: CASSFRGSYTF
DNA: TGTGCCAGCAGTTTCAGGGGTAGCTACACCTTC
D: -
V: TRBV28
J: TRBJ1-2
size: few

CDR3: CASSRSPSGGYNEQFF
DNA: TGTGCCAGCAGCCGAAGCCCTAGCGGGGGCTACAATGAGCAGTTCTTC
D: TRBD2
V: TRBV11-1
J: TRBJ2-1
size: -

CDR3: CASSLKGANMNTEAFF
DNA: TGTGCCAGCAGTTTAAAGGGGGCGAACATGAACACTGAAGCTTTCTTT
D: TRBD1
V: TRBV27
J: TRBJ1-1
size: -

CDR3: CASSPGGTGGYTEAFF
DNA: TGTGCCAGCAGCCCAGGTGGGACGGGGGGGTACACTGAAGCTTTCTTT
D: -
V: TRBV9
J: TRBJ1-1
size: once

CDR3: CASSEGLANYGYTF
DNA: TGTGCCAGCAGCGAGGGCCTAGCTAACTATGGCTACACCTTC
D: -
V: TRBV7-9
J: TRBJ1-2
size: -

CDR3: CAWSFRDSQPQHF
DNA: TGTGCCTGGAGTTTCCGGGACAGCCAGCCCCAGCATTTT
D: TRBD1
V: TRBV30
J: TRBJ1-5
size: -

CDR3: CASSIGLAGATGTTDTQYF
DNA: TGTGCCAGCAGCATCGGACTAGCGGGGGCCACGGGTACCACAGATACGCAGTATTTT
D: TRBD2
V: TRBV7-9
J: TRBJ2-3
size: few

CDR3: CASSFGLEYEQYF
DNA: TGTGCCAGCTCCTTTGGACTTGAGTACGAGCAGTACTTC
D: -
V: TRBV18
J: TRBJ2-7
size: -

CDR3: CASSLAAAGGEKLFF
DNA: TGTGCCAGCAGCTTAGCGGCGGCGGGTGGTGAAAAACTGTTTTTT
D: -
V: TRBV7-9
J: TRBJ1-4
size: few

CDR3: CAIWRGGTYEQYF
DNA: TGTGCCATCTGGAGGGGGGGGACCTACGAGCAGTACTTC
D: -
V: TRBV10-3
J: TRBJ2-7
size: -

CDR3: CASTPGLAGWGTQYF
DNA: TGTGCCAGTACTCCGGGACTAGCGGGTTGGGGGACCCAGTACTTC
D: TRBD2
V: TRBV4-2
J: TRBJ2-5
size: -

CDR3: CASSPRVTDTQYF
DNA: TGTGCCAGCAGCCCCCGGGTCACAGATACGCAGTATTTT
D: -
V: TRBV11-3
J: TRBJ2-3
size: -

CDR3: CASSPAAGGRGDPDTQYF
DNA: TGTGCCAGCAGCCCGGCAGCGGGGGGTCGGGGTGATCCAGATACGCAGTATTTT
D: TRBD2
V: TRBV7-3
J: TRBJ2-3
size: -

CDR3: CASSIQGTGANVLTF
DNA: TGTGCCAGCAGTATACAGGGGACCGGGGCCAACGTCCTGACTTTC
D: TRBD1
V: TRBV2
J: TRBJ2-6
size: -

CDR3: CASSWGSPSQETQYF
DNA: TGTGCCAGCAGTTGGGGCAGCCCTTCCCAAGAGACCCAGTACTTC
D: -
V: TRBV2
J: TRBJ2-5
size: -

CDR3: CASTKYGTQGYGYTF
DNA: TGTGCCAGTACCAAATATGGGACACAGGGTTATGGCTACACCTTC
D: -
V: TRBV19
J: TRBJ1-2
size: -

CDR3: CASRGTGRGEKLFF
DNA: TGTGCCAGCAGAGGGACAGGGAGAGGGGAAAAACTGTTTTTT
D: TRBD1
V: TRBV27
J: TRBJ1-4
size: -

CDR3: CASSISTGDVKNIQYF
DNA: TGTGCCAGTAGTATATCGACAGGGGATGTCAAAAACATTCAGTACTTC
D: TRBD1
V: TRBV19
J: TRBJ2-4
size: once

CDR3: CASGPYPNSPLHF
DNA: TGTGCTAGTGGTCCCTACCCTAATTCACCCCTCCACTTT
D: -
V: TRBV12-5
J: TRBJ1-6
size: -

CDR3: CAWSVNSGGKGGETQYF
DNA: TGTGCCTGGAGTGTAAATTCGGGCGGTAAAGGAGGAGAGACCCAGTACTTC
D: -
V: TRBV30
J: TRBJ2-5
size: few